This T cell receptor beta chain originates from a study of early T cells in non-severe SARS-CoV-2 infection. In TCRdb, the 5' RACE reads were re-called with MiXCR into one record per CDR3 protein. The table includes 20,000 to 25,000 distinct CDR3 sequences, around 4.2% detected once. The CDR3 loop spans 16 amino acids. V lost 4 bases to trimming and J lost 1 base; unmatched junction nucleotides: 6. Germline CDR1 reads MDHEN; CDR2 reads SYDVKM. This clonotype was observed many times. The source is an adult who was a healthcare worker with PCR-confirmed SARS-CoV-2 infection or an uninfected control (not recorded which). Source material: whole blood. The chain has TRBV28 and TRBJ2-3, with 9 bases that match TRBD2. CDR3 residues: CASSSALAGRTDTQYF. For the CDR3, the DNA is TGTGCCAGCAGTTCCGCCCTAGCGGGGCGCACAGATACGCAGTATTTT.